This T cell receptor (beta chain) was obtained from a study of Ad26.COV2.S vaccination and SARS-CoV-2 variants. Study observations and caveats: Placebo and vaccine recipients had non-spike TCR breadth that was similar. The placebo group had lower spike-specific TCR breadth than the vaccine recipients did.

Losses at the gene ends were 0 bases for V and 1 base for J; bases not matched to a gene: 13. The CDR3 is 19 amino acids. From germline, CDR1 is SGHDT and CDR2 YYEEEE. The table came from immunoSEQ multiplex PCR; TCRdb's copy has only in-frame clones and leaves some out. The sample includes under 300,000 clones, around 85% of them seen just once. This clone appeared a single time. Its antigen is currently unknown. Treatment indicated: roughly 20 received Ad26.COV2.S at low or high dose, single or two shots; a few received placebo; per-sample allocation not given. Sampling was performed 63 days after the first vaccine or placebo injection.

The input for sequencing was peripheral blood, taken in a trial of Ad26.COV2.S vaccine versus placebo. The J gene is TRBJ2-1, the V gene TRBV5-6, with 7 bases fitting TRBD1. This receptor was identified in a person aged 18-60 years who received the Ad26.COV2.S COVID-19 vaccine or a placebo. The CDR3 protein is CASSLGRGIKDPSYNEQFF. The CDR3 nucleotides are TGTGCCAGCAGCTTGGGCAGGGGGATAAAGGACCCTTCCTACAATGAGCAGTTCTTC.